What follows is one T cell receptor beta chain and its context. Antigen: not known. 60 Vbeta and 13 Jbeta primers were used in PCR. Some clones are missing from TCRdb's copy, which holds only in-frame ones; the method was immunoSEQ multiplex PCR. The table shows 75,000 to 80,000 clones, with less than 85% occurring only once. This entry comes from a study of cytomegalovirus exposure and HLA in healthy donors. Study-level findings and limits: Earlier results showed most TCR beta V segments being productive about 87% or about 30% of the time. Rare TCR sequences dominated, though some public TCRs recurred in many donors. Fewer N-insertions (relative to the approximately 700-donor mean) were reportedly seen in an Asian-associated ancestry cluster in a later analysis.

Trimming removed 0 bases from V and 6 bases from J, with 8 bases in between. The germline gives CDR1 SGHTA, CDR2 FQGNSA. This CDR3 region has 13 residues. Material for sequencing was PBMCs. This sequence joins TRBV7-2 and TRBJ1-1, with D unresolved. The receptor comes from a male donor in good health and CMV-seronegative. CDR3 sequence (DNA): TGTGCCAGCAGCTTAGCAGGAGGCCCTGAAGCTTTCTTT. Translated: CASSLAGGPEAFF. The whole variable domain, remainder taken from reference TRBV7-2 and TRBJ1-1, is GAGVSQSPSNKVTEKGKDVELRCDPISGHTALYWYRQSLGQGLEFLIYFQGNSAPDKSGLPSDRFSAERTGGSVSTLTIQRTQQEDSAVYLCASSLAGGPEAFFGQGTRLTVV.